One sample yielded the 16 T cell receptor beta chains listed below, sequenced in a study of early T cells in non-severe SARS-CoV-2 infection. TCRdb re-derived calls from the 5' RACE reads in MiXCR, one entry per CDR3 protein. The data contain roughly 50,000 distinct CDR3 sequences, about a tenth of them singletons. The sample consisted of whole blood. All receptors come from an adult who was a healthcare worker with PCR-confirmed SARS-CoV-2 infection or an uninfected control (not recorded which).

This clonotype was observed at least ten times. The gene calls are TRBV28 and TRBJ2-1; possibly TRBD2 for D (6 bases). Germline values: CDR1 MDHEN, CDR2 SYDVKM. V lost 6 bases and J lost 0, with 12 bases in between. The CDR3 spans 15 residues. The CDR3 reads CASSWTIPSYNEQFF. DNA of the CDR3: TGTGCCAGCAGCTGGACTATACCCTCCTACAATGAGCAGTTCTTC.

V usage is TRBV25-1 and J usage is TRBJ2-1; 9 positions agree with TRBD2. The V gene end was trimmed by 1 base and the J gene end by 8 bases; junction bases not matched to a gene: 9. The germline CDR1 and CDR2 sequences are MGHDK and SYGVNS. CDR3 size: 16 residues. The CDR3 spells CASSESLAGSLDEQFF. DNA of the CDR3: TGTGCCAGCAGTGAATCCCTAGCGGGGTCTTTGGATGAGCAGTTCTTC.

This clonotype was recorded at least ten times. This chain uses TRBV29-1 with TRBJ1-1, with TRBD1 as a possible D gene (5 bases). Germline V CDR1 and CDR2: SQVTM, ANQGSEA. The ends were cut back, 1 base at V and 11 bases at J, with 14 bases in the middle. This CDR3 has 12 amino acids. The CDR3 sequence: CSVEVILGAAFF. CDR3 sequence (DNA): TGCAGCGTTGAAGTTATTCTCGGGGCCGCTTTCTTT.

This sequence joins TRBV29-1 and TRBJ1-4; D call uncertain. The V gene lost 1 base and the J gene lost 2 bases, with 8 bases spanning the gap. Germline V gene lookup returns CDR1 SQVTM and CDR2 ANQGSEA. The CDR3 loop spans 14 amino acids. CDR3 amino acids: CSVEGGDTNEKLFF. The CDR3 coding sequence is TGCAGCGTTGAAGGGGGAGACACTAATGAAAAACTGTTTTTT.

The table lists this clonotype with many counts. The V and J genes are TRBV7-2 and TRBJ2-6; D unresolved. Deletions cut 0 bases from V and 5 bases from J, with 11 bases between. The CDR3 has 16 amino acids. Germline CDR1 reads SGHTA; CDR2 reads FQGNSA. The CDR3 loop is CASSLATGTWANVLTF. As DNA, the CDR3 is TGTGCCAGCAGCTTAGCCACTGGCACCTGGGCCAACGTCCTGACTTTC.

This clonotype showed up many times. At one of its ends the junction is not consistent with the germline gene, which may arise from a read error. The rearrangement links TRBV7-6 to TRBJ1-1; D not certain. The CDR3 contains 12 residues. Germline CDR1 and CDR2: SGHVS and FNYEAQ. The CDR3 region has the DNA TGCGCCAGCAGCTTAGTTCTCACTGAAGCTTTCTTT. Protein product: CASSLVLTEAFF.

This clonotype was observed at least ten times. The rearrangement uses TRBV12-3 or TRBV12-4 and TRBJ2-2, with 8 bases matching TRBD1. The CDR3 is made up of 15 amino acids. V trimming: 6 bases; J trimming: 0 bases; junction bases outside the gene matches: 3. CDR3 loop: CASSSQGANTGELFF. CDR3 DNA sequence: TGTGCCAGCAGCTCACAGGGGGCGAACACCGGGGAGCTGTTTTTT.

This clonotype was counted many times. The rearrangement links TRBV7-2 to TRBJ2-1; TRBD2 matches at 9 bases. With 2 bases clipped from V and 8 bases from J, the junction kept 7 bases outside the gene matches. The germline V gene has CDR1 SGHTA and CDR2 FQGNSA. CDR3 length: 15 amino acids. Here the CDR3 reads CASSLWAGGTHEQFF. CDR3 bases: TGTGCCAGCAGCTTATGGGCGGGAGGGACCCATGAGCAGTTCTTC.

The chain employs TRBV9 and TRBJ1-1; tentatively, D is TRBD1 (5 bases). There are 13 residues in the CDR3. Trimming removed 0 bases from V and 3 bases from J, with 6 bases in between. Looked up from germline, CDR1 is SGDLS and CDR2 is YYNGEE. CDR3 nucleotide sequence: TGTGCCAGCAGCGTAGGCAGGGACACTGAAGCTTTCTTT. Protein product: CASSVGRDTEAFF.

This chain joins TRBV6-5 and TRBJ2-3; the D gene could be TRBD1 or TRBD2 (6 bases each). The CDR3 totals 13 residues. Germline-derived CDR1 and CDR2 are MNHEY and SVGAGI. V was clipped by 6 bases and J by 3 bases, with 10 bases between them. CDR3 nucleotides: TGTGCCAGCAGCTGGGGGGCGACAGATACGCAGTATTTT. It yields the protein CASSWGATDTQYF.

This clonotype was seen at least ten times. This chain connects TRBV5-1 to TRBJ1-4, with D unresolved. Trimming took off 0 bases at V and 0 bases at J, with 12 bases between the two ends. The CDR3 covers 17 residues. Germline V gene sequence: CDR1 SGHRS, CDR2 YFSETQ. CDR3 in DNA: TGCGCCAGCAGCTTGGGAGACCCGCGTGCAACTAATGAAAAACTGTTTTTT. This sequence encodes CASSLGDPRATNEKLFF. The full variable domain, in which reference TRBV5-1 and TRBJ1-4 provide the parts outside the CDR3, is KAGVTQTPRYLIKTRGQQVTLSCSPISGHRSVSWYQQTPGQGLQFLFEYFSETQRNKGNFPGRFSGRQFSNSRSEMNVSTLELGDSALYLCASSLGDPRATNEKLFFGSGTQLSVL.

Ten or more counts support this clonotype. This rearrangement joins TRBV4-1 to TRBJ2-1; 10 nucleotides agree with TRBD2. The CDR3 covers 18 residues. V trimming: 7 bases; J trimming: 1 base; junction bases outside the gene matches: 13. Germline CDR1 is MGHRA and CDR2 is YSYEKL. DNA of the CDR3: TGCGCCAGCACCCACCGGCTAGCGGGAGTTAGTTCCTACAATGAGCAGTTCTTC. Translation: CASTHRLAGVSSYNEQFF.

This clonotype was seen repeatedly, ten times or more. The rearrangement joins TRBV29-1 to TRBJ2-7, with a weak D call TRBD1 (5 bases). Germline CDR1 and CDR2: SQVTM and ANQGSEA. The V end was cut by 1 base, the J end by 2 bases, with 18 bases between. The CDR3 is 16 amino acids. The CDR3 DNA reads TGCAGCGTTGAAGCTGATGGGCAGGGTGTTGCCTACGAGCAGTACTTC. It yields the protein CSVEADGQGVAYEQYF.

This clonotype was recorded at least ten times. The chain couples TRBV5-1 to TRBJ1-3; possibly TRBD1 for D (6 bases). From germline, CDR1 is SGHRS and CDR2 YFSETQ. V was trimmed by 4 bases and J by 0 bases, leaving 11 bases between them. The CDR3 has 15 residues. This CDR3 reads CASSRDTNSGNTIYF. The CDR3, as DNA: TGCGCCAGCAGCCGGGACACAAACTCTGGAAACACCATATATTTT. Filled out from reference TRBV5-1 and TRBJ1-3, the complete variable domain reads KAGVTQTPRYLIKTRGQQVTLSCSPISGHRSVSWYQQTPGQGLQFLFEYFSETQRNKGNFPGRFSGRQFSNSRSEMNVSTLELGDSALYLCASSRDTNSGNTIYFGEGSWLTVV.

In this sample, this clonotype turned up many times. This chain uses TRBV30 with TRBJ2-1; 10 nucleotides align to TRBD2. V lost 8 bases, J lost 4 bases, and 8 bases stayed unmatched. CDR1 is GTSNPN, CDR2 SVGIG, per germline (reference sequence). There are 14 residues in the CDR3. The CDR3 nucleotides read TGTGCCGCGGATAGCGGGAGGAGATACAATGAGCAGTTCTTC. This gives the protein CAADSGRRYNEQFF.

Only a few counts were recorded for this clonotype. The chain employs TRBV3-1 and TRBJ1-1, with no clear D. This CDR3 is built from 14 residues. CDR1 and CDR2 (germline): LGHDT, YNNKEL (reference sequence). V gave up 3 bases and J gave up 0 bases, with 8 bases separating them. Here the CDR3 DNA reads TGTGCCAGCAGCCACATCAACATGAACACTGAAGCTTTCTTT. Its translation is CASSHINMNTEAFF.